This T cell receptor (beta chain) stems from a study of T cells expressing NK-cell markers. For TCR beta, cDNA was produced by 5'RACE template switching with UMIs. TCRdb reprocessed the 5' RACE reads and reports one entry per CDR3 protein, with no DNA. The sample table sets out about 450,000 distinct CDR3 sequences. Study-wide results and limits: A range of about 1.0-8% of CD8+ T cells consisted of dominant NKG2C+ clonotypes in 5 to 7 donors. The CD3+CD56-NKG2C+ fraction of several donors was likewise dominated by these clonotypes.

The CDR3 totals 15 residues. From germline, CDR1 is SGHTA and CDR2 FQGNSA. On this clonotype itself: The antigen is not known.

Sample: blood T cells: a sorted CD56 or NKG2C T cell subset, CD4+ or CD8+ T cells, or bulk PBMC T cells (not recorded which). The gene calls are TRBV7-2 and TRBJ2-1; TCRdb gives TRBD2 as the D gene, but with no DNA this cannot be confirmed. The receptor comes from a woman between 18 and 75 years old in good health. The CDR3 is CASSPTSGIYNEQFF.